These 29 T cell receptor beta chains were all obtained from the same sample, sequenced in a study of shared clonotypes between healthy human individuals. TCRdb keeps only in-frame clones here, not all; method: immunoSEQ multiplex PCR. Found here are 1.4 million to 1.5 million clones, over 95% of them singletons; the top ten hold about 1%. Sequencing was carried out using naive CD4+ T cells sorted from blood. Subset denoted: CD45RA+ positively selected. These receptors were collected from a man younger than 40 in good health.

The CDR3 coding sequence is TGTGCCAGCGGACAGGGAAGGGCGGGACCGTACTTC. As protein: CASGQGRAGPYF. The chain carries TRBV6-1 and TRBJ2-7, with TRBD1 identical over 8 bases. Looked up from germline, CDR1 is MNHNS and CDR2 is SASEGT. The CDR3 extends over 12 amino acids. The ends lost 8 bases at V and 12 bases at J; junction bases unmatched: 12.

This chain links TRBV5-4 with TRBJ2-2; D gene ambiguous. Looked up from germline, CDR1 is SGHNT and CDR2 is YYREEE (reference sequence). The germline V and J ends were trimmed by 1 base and 6 bases, with 4 bases remaining between them. The CDR3 has 12 residues. The CDR3 loop is CASSLSPGELFF. DNA for the CDR3: TGTGCCAGCAGCTTGTCTCCCGGGGAGCTGTTTTTT. The full variable domain, completed using reference TRBV5-4 and TRBJ2-2, is ETGVTQSPTHLIKTRGQQVTLRCSSQSGHNTVSWYQQALGQGPQFIFQYYREEENGRGNFPPRFSGLQFPNYSSELNVNALELDDSALYLCASSLSPGELFFGEGSRLTVL.

J is TRBJ2-1 and V is TRBV28; D not certain. The CDR3 sequence is 15 residues long. Trimming removed 3 bases at V and 1 base at J, with 10 bases between. Germline assignment: CDR1 MDHEN and CDR2 SYDVKM. The CDR3 nucleotides are TGTGCCAGCAGTTTTTTGTCCGGGTCCTACAATGAGCAGTTCTTC. It yields the protein CASSFLSGSYNEQFF.

The chain carries TRBV6-1 and TRBJ1-5; possibly TRBD1 for D (5 bases). The length of the CDR3 is 15 residues. In germline, CDR1 is MNHNS, CDR2 SASEGT. Trimming shortened V by 1 base and J by 4 bases, and 11 bases separated the two germline ends. The CDR3 DNA is TGTGCCAGCAGTGAAGAGAGGGGTAGGAATCAGCCCCAGCATTTT. Amino acids: CASSEERGRNQPQHF.

The rearrangement joins TRBV5-1 to TRBJ2-5, with no clear D. The germline CDR1 and CDR2 sequences are SGHRS and YFSETQ. The CDR3 consists of 18 residues. V gave up 0 bases and J gave up 2 bases, with 20 bases separating them. CDR3 in DNA: TGCGCCAGCAGCTTGGCTTTGGCCCCGACATTACCGCAAGAGACCCAGTACTTC. Translation gives CASSLALAPTLPQETQYF.

The chain couples TRBV12-5 to TRBJ2-3; D is unclear. The CDR3 has 13 residues. Germline V CDR1 and CDR2: LGHNT, FRNRAP. V was pared by 4 bases and J by 3 bases, with 8 bases between. In nucleotides, the CDR3 is TGTGCTAGTGGTTCCGGAGAGACAGATACGCAGTATTTT. The encoded protein is CASGSGETDTQYF. The whole variable domain, remainder taken from reference TRBV12-5 and TRBJ2-3, is DARVTQTPRHKVTEMGQEVTMRCQPILGHNTVFWYRQTMMQGLELLAYFRNRAPLDDSGMPKDRFSAEMPDATLATLKIQPSEPRDSAVYFCASGSGETDTQYFGPGTRLTVL.

V is TRBV5-8 and J is TRBJ2-7; 7 bases are shared with TRBD2. Germline V gene sequence: CDR1 SGHTS, CDR2 YDEGEE. V was clipped by 5 bases and J by 1 base; unmatched bases: 6. The CDR3 loop spans 14 amino acids. CDR3 sequence (DNA): TGTGCCAGCAGGGTTGGCGGGAGATCCTACGAGCAGTACTTC. Its translation is CASRVGGRSYEQYF.

The V call is TRBV28, the J call TRBJ2-7, with D maybe TRBD1 (5 bases). The CDR3 length is 12 residues. The germline V gene encodes CDR1 MDHEN and CDR2 SYDVKM. Trimming removed 2 bases at V and 6 bases at J, with 8 bases between. The chain's CDR3 is CASSLRGVEQYF. CDR3 nucleotide sequence: TGTGCCAGCAGTTTAAGGGGCGTCGAGCAGTACTTC.

The CDR3 bases are TGTGCCAGCAGCAAAGGCAGGAAATTTGGGGGACATGCCAAAAACATTCAGTACTTC. It is translated as CASSKGRKFGGHAKNIQYF. The chain has TRBV21-1 and TRBJ2-4; TRBD1 was called by the table and not checked on the DNA. TRBV21-1 is classified as a pseudogene. This CDR3 is built from 19 residues.

The chain is built from TRBV18 and TRBJ2-2, with D hard to call. Per the germline V gene, CDR1 is KGHSH and CDR2 is LQKENI. The CDR3 sequence is 13 residues long. Between the trimmed V and J ends, which lost 5 bases and 6 bases, there was a span of 10 bases. This CDR3 is CASSLYGPGELFF. In nucleotides, the CDR3 is TGTGCCAGCTCATTATACGGCCCCGGGGAGCTGTTTTTT.

A single count supports this clone. The chain recombines TRBV5-6 with TRBJ2-2; unclear D gene. Looked up from germline, CDR1 is SGHDT and CDR2 is YYEEEE. CDR3 length: 15 amino acids. The V end was cut by 1 base, the J end by 1 base, with 8 bases between. CDR3 sequence reads: CASSLSGLNTGELFF. CDR3 sequence (DNA): TGTGCCAGCAGCTTGTCAGGATTGAACACCGGGGAGCTGTTTTTT.

This chain links TRBV9 with TRBJ1-4; D is unclear. Germline CDR1 reads SGDLS; CDR2 reads YYNGEE. CDR3 length equals 15 residues. The V end was cut by 2 bases, the J end by 5 bases, with 13 bases between. The CDR3 here is CASSVVPGGNEKLFF. In nucleotides, the CDR3 is TGTGCCAGCAGCGTGGTGCCGGGCGGAAATGAAAAACTGTTTTTT.

The rearrangement links TRBV25-1 to TRBJ2-3; D assignment may be TRBD1 or TRBD2 (6 bases each). The ends were cut back, 9 bases at V and 3 bases at J, with 16 bases in the middle. From germline, CDR1 is MGHDK and CDR2 SYGVNS. The CDR3 length is 14 residues. The CDR3 here is CASQLGGRTDTQYF. For the CDR3, the DNA is TGTGCCAGTCAATTAGGGGGGAGAACAGATACGCAGTATTTT.

The V call is TRBV2, the J call TRBJ2-7; TRBD2 might be the D (5 bases). CDR1 SNHLY and CDR2 FYNNEI come from the germline V gene. The germline V and J ends were trimmed by 4 bases and 5 bases, with 12 bases remaining between them. The CDR3 loop spans 13 amino acids. This chain's CDR3 is CASSVGLPDEQYF. For the CDR3, the DNA is TGTGCCAGCAGTGTTGGACTGCCGGACGAGCAGTACTTC.

The chain carries TRBV7-9 and TRBJ2-1; 9 nucleotides line up with TRBD2. J was trimmed by 6 bases and V by 4 bases; bases with no gene match: 7. This CDR3 has 15 amino acids. CDR1 and CDR2 from the germline V gene are SEHNR and FQNEAQ (reference sequence). The CDR3: CASSSKLAGRNEQFF. The CDR3 DNA is TGTGCCAGCAGCTCCAAACTAGCGGGCCGCAATGAGCAGTTCTTC. Full variable domain (missing parts from reference TRBV7-9 and TRBJ2-1): DTGVSQNPRHKITKRGQNVTFRCDPISEHNRLYWYRQTLGQGPEFLTYFQNEAQLEKSRLLSDRFSAERPKGSFSTLEIQRTEQGDSAMYLCASSSKLAGRNEQFFGPGTRLTVL.

V is TRBV19 and J is TRBJ2-1; the match to TRBD2 covers 8 bases. The J segment lost 2 bases and the V segment lost 3 bases, leaving 12 bases of the junction unmatched. CDR3 length: 18 residues. Germline CDR1 is LNHDA and CDR2 is SQIVND (reference sequence). The CDR3 region is CASSMGSGVARAYNEQFF. Here the CDR3 DNA reads TGTGCCAGTAGTATGGGTAGCGGGGTCGCTCGCGCCTACAATGAGCAGTTCTTC.

The table lists this clone with a count of one. The J gene is TRBJ2-7, the V gene TRBV28, with TRBD2 identical over 9 bases. Germline CDR1 and CDR2: MDHEN and SYDVKM. The CDR3 extends over 14 amino acids. J lost 5 bases, V lost 4 bases, and 6 bases had no gene match. The CDR3 region is CASSSGGRVHEQYF. CDR3 bases: TGTGCCAGCAGTTCGGGCGGGAGGGTCCACGAGCAGTACTTC.

The chain couples TRBV5-8 to TRBJ1-2, with 7 bases identical to TRBD1. Germline trimming cut 4 bases from V and 4 bases from J; bases unmatched to any gene: 13. The CDR3 has 16 amino acids. Germline loops: CDR1 SGHTS, CDR2 YDEGEE. The CDR3 nucleotides read TGTGCCAGCAGCGAAACGTACAGGGGTTGGGGCTATGGCTACACCTTC. It is translated as CASSETYRGWGYGYTF.

The chain is built from TRBV10-2 and TRBJ2-7; the D gene could be TRBD1 or TRBD2 (5 bases each). V dropped 3 bases and J dropped 5 bases, with 17 bases sitting between them. This CDR3 comprises 15 residues. CDR1 WSHSY and CDR2 SAAADI come from the germline V gene. DNA of the CDR3: TGCGCCAGCAGTGAAGTAACCGGGACGGAAAACGAGCAGTACTTC. It yields the protein CASSEVTGTENEQYF.

As for this clone: Other DNA sequences from this sample encode an identical CDR3 as well. The chain carries TRBV27 and TRBJ1-1; D is possibly TRBD1 (5 bases). Per the germline V gene, CDR1 is MNHEY and CDR2 is SMNVEV (reference sequence). V gave up 3 bases and J gave up 1 base, with 9 bases separating them. This CDR3 spans 14 amino acids. CDR3 nucleotide sequence: TGTGCCAGCAGTTTGTACAGGAGGAACACTGAAGCTTTCTTT. Its translation is CASSLYRRNTEAFF.

This clone was seen just once. This rearrangement joins TRBV5-1 to TRBJ2-1; no definite D call. The CDR3 loop spans 17 amino acids. Germline lookup yields CDR1 SGHRS and CDR2 YFSETQ. Trimming took 4 bases from V and 0 from J, leaving 17 bases between them. The CDR3 DNA sequence: TGCGCCAGCAGCAGGACCGCCGGACCGAGCTCCTACAATGAGCAGTTCTTC. Translated: CASSRTAGPSSYNEQFF.

This clone was observed a single time. The chain employs TRBV5-4 and TRBJ2-5; D gene uncertain. Between the trimmed V and J ends, which lost 1 base and 2 bases, there was a span of 9 bases. This CDR3 has 14 amino acids. Germline V gene sequence: CDR1 SGHNT, CDR2 YYREEE (reference sequence). The CDR3 here is CASSLLNLQETQYF. As DNA, the CDR3 is TGTGCCAGCAGCTTGTTGAACCTTCAAGAGACCCAGTACTTC.

The chain is built from TRBV5-1 and TRBJ2-7; D is ambiguous. Per the germline V gene, CDR1 is SGHRS and CDR2 is YFSETQ. Trimming pared 0 bases from V and 0 bases from J, leaving 16 bases between. The CDR3 is 17 amino acids. CDR3 DNA sequence: TGCGCCAGCAGCTTGGGGCCCGGAGTGGCTCTCTCCTACGAGCAGTACTTC. Translating it yields CASSLGPGVALSYEQYF.

J is TRBJ1-4 and V is TRBV9, with TRBD1 matching 8 bases. Germline loops: CDR1 SGDLS, CDR2 YYNGEE. The CDR3 consists of 16 residues. Unmatched junction bases numbered 7, after V lost 4 bases and J lost 2 bases. The CDR3: CASSPRTGNTNEKLFF. As DNA, the CDR3 is TGTGCCAGCAGCCCACGGACAGGGAACACTAATGAAAAACTGTTTTTT. The full variable domain, its missing parts supplied by reference TRBV9 and TRBJ1-4, is DSGVTQTPKHLITATGQRVTLRCSPRSGDLSVYWYQQSLDQGLQFLIQYYNGEERAKGNILERFSAQQFPDLHSELNLSSLELGDSALYFCASSPRTGNTNEKLFFGSGTQLSVL.

Details on this clone: The same CDR3 also results from other DNA sequences found in this sample. The chain recombines TRBV18 with TRBJ2-7; D uncertain. Trimming removed 5 bases at V and 0 bases at J, with 2 bases between. CDR1 is KGHSH, CDR2 LQKENI, per germline. The CDR3 is 11 residues long. CDR3 residues: CASSASYEQYF. In DNA, the CDR3 is TGTGCCAGCTCAGCCTCCTACGAGCAGTACTTC.

V and J are TRBV6-5 and TRBJ2-7; D may be TRBD1 (6 bases). V gave up 5 bases and J gave up 3 bases, with 14 bases separating them. The CDR3 is 14 amino acids. CDR1 MNHEY and CDR2 SVGAGI come from the germline V gene. The CDR3 nucleotides are TGTGCCAGCAGTGCACCGGGACAAATCTACGAGCAGTACTTC. It is translated as CASSAPGQIYEQYF.

V is TRBV11-2 and J is TRBJ1-5; the match to TRBD1 covers 7 bases. The length of the CDR3 is 16 residues. V lost 5 bases and J lost 1; bases outside the gene matches: 8. Germline values: CDR1 SGHAT, CDR2 FQNNGV. The CDR3 nucleotides are TGTGCCAGCAGCCAGGGACAGACTTTAAGCAATCAGCCCCAGCATTTT. Amino acids: CASSQGQTLSNQPQHF.

The rearrangement links TRBV6-5 to TRBJ2-1; 10 bases agree with TRBD2. Trimming at V came to 5 bases and at J to 4 bases, leaving 5 bases not matched to a gene. CDR1 MNHEY and CDR2 SVGAGI come from the germline V gene. This CDR3 comprises 15 residues. The CDR3 DNA reads as TGTGCCAGCAGTAGGCTAGCGGGAGCATACAATGAGCAGTTCTTC. This encodes CASSRLAGAYNEQFF.

This rearrangement joins TRBV29-1 to TRBJ1-1, with unresolved D. Germline assignment: CDR1 SQVTM and CDR2 ANQGSEA. The CDR3 covers 14 residues. Trimming cost V 1 base and J 2 bases, with 11 bases left between them. In DNA form, the CDR3 reads TGCAGCGTTGAAGGGTGGGAGGGAAACACTGAAGCTTTCTTT. Residues: CSVEGWEGNTEAFF.